Presented here are 23 T cell receptor beta chains from one specimen sequenced in a study of technical replicates of blood from several donors. Assay: immunoSEQ multiplex PCR; the TCRdb copy retains only in-frame clones and omits some. The data contain approximately 100,000 clones, over 95% of them singletons. Input material: T cells isolated from PBMCs. The receptor set was obtained from a human donor in good health.

This chain joins TRBV11-2 and TRBJ2-7; 7 bases line up with TRBD2. Germline-derived CDR1 and CDR2 are SGHAT and FQNNGV. The CDR3 is 18 residues long. The J segment lost 0 bases and the V segment lost 1 base, leaving 12 bases of the junction unmatched. CDR3 residues: CASSLGLAGGLSSYEQYF. CDR3 in DNA: TGTGCCAGCAGCTTAGGACTAGCAGGAGGGCTAAGCTCCTACGAGCAGTACTTC.

This clone was seen once. The chain couples TRBV28 to TRBJ1-1; D call uncertain. Per germline, CDR1 MDHEN and CDR2 SYDVKM. The germline V and J ends were trimmed by 2 bases and 7 bases, with 5 bases remaining between them. The CDR3 runs 11 residues. The CDR3 nucleotides read TGTGCCAGCAGTTTAGCCGGTGAAGCTTTCTTT. It translates to CASSLAGEAFF.

This chain joins TRBV4-1 and TRBJ2-5; TRBD2 aligns across 9 bases. This CDR3 has 16 residues. The germline V gene encodes CDR1 MGHRA and CDR2 YSYEKL. The trim removed 4 bases at V and 5 bases at J, leaving 11 bases unmatched. The CDR3 nucleotides read TGCGCCAGCAGCCCCCTTGGAGGCGGGAGGGAGGAGACCCAGTACTTC. Translating gives CASSPLGGGREETQYF.

V is TRBV7-3 and J is TRBJ1-6; tentatively, D is TRBD1 (6 bases). V was pared by 2 bases and J by 9 bases, with 11 bases between. This CDR3 contains 14 residues. CDR1 SGHTA and CDR2 FQGTGA come from the germline V gene. The CDR3 nucleotides are TGTGCCAGCAGCTTAGGGACAACGATTTCACCCCTCCACTTT. It codes for CASSLGTTISPLHF.

The table lists this clone with a count of one. CDR3 loop: CASSDYAGGAYEQYF. Written as DNA, the CDR3 is TGTGCCAGCAGTGATTATGCCGGCGGAGCCTACGAGCAGTACTTC. The chain links TRBV27 to TRBJ2-7; D remains ambiguous. V dropped 5 bases and J dropped 2 bases, with 16 bases sitting between them. The germline gives CDR1 MNHEY, CDR2 SMNVEV (reference sequence). The CDR3 sequence is 15 residues long.

This rearrangement joins TRBV19 to TRBJ1-1; 10 bases agree with TRBD1. Germline V gene data show CDR1 as LNHDA and CDR2 as SQIVND (reference sequence). Trimming cost V 3 bases and J 6 bases; bases outside gene matches: 10. CDR3 size: 16 residues. The CDR3 protein is CASSIDPGQGRPEAFF. The CDR3, as DNA: TGTGCCAGTAGTATCGATCCGGGACAGGGGCGTCCTGAAGCTTTCTTT.

Points on this clone: The sample carries other DNA sequences with the same CDR3. The chain is built from TRBV7-7 and TRBJ2-5; weak D call: TRBD2 (6 bases). Trimming removed 1 base at V and 4 bases at J, with 13 bases between. CDR3 length equals 15 residues. Germline-derived CDR1 and CDR2 are SSHAT and FNYEAQ (reference sequence). The CDR3: CASSLGGGAGETQYF. DNA of the CDR3: TGTGCCAGCAGCTTAGGTGGTGGAGCGGGAGAGACCCAGTACTTC.

This clone was counted a single time. The chain has TRBV6-5 and TRBJ1-1; maybe TRBD1 (5 bases). This CDR3 contains 13 residues. CDR1 is MNHEY, CDR2 SVGAGI, per germline. V was pared by 5 bases and J by 1 base, with 8 bases between. The CDR3 region has the DNA TGTGCCAGCAGTCCCAGGGAGAACACTGAAGCTTTCTTT. It specifies CASSPRENTEAFF.

The CDR3 protein is CASSHRQGEVSQLEAFF. Written as DNA, the CDR3 is TGCGCCAGCAGCCACCGACAGGGCGAGGTCTCACAACTTGAAGCTTTCTTT. V is TRBV4-1 and J is TRBJ1-1, with TRBD1 matching 7 bases. This CDR3 is built from 17 residues. Germline V gene lookup returns CDR1 MGHRA and CDR2 YSYEKL. V lost 3 bases to trimming and J lost 7 bases; unmatched junction nucleotides: 17.

V is TRBV10-3 and J is TRBJ2-2, with TRBD1 matching over 8 bases. The CDR3 consists of 15 residues. The germline V gene encodes CDR1 ENHRY and CDR2 SYGVKD. Germline trimming cut 5 bases from V and 5 bases from J; bases unmatched to any gene: 7. CDR3 loop: CAISQTGASTGELFF. CDR3 bases: TGTGCCATCAGTCAGACAGGGGCGAGTACCGGGGAGCTGTTTTTT.

The CDR3 loop is CASSPRPDRNEKLFF. DNA for the CDR3: TGTGCCAGCTCACCCAGGCCAGACCGTAATGAAAAACTGTTTTTT. This chain connects TRBV18 to TRBJ1-4, with unresolved D. This CDR3 is 15 amino acids long. Trimming took off 3 bases at V and 4 bases at J, with 12 bases between the two ends. Germline values: CDR1 KGHSH, CDR2 LQKENI.

The chain carries TRBV6-5 and TRBJ2-7, with a tentative D call TRBD2 (6 bases). Trimming removed 0 bases at V and 3 bases at J, with 15 bases between. Germline V gene lookup returns CDR1 MNHEY and CDR2 SVGAGI. CDR3 length: 16 amino acids. The CDR3 region is CASSYSIRDFNYEQYF. The CDR3 DNA reads TGTGCCAGCAGTTACTCGATTCGGGACTTCAACTACGAGCAGTACTTC.

The chain is built from TRBV28 and TRBJ1-3, with TRBD1 matching over 9 bases. The CDR3 is 16 residues long. The V segment lost 5 bases and the J segment 4 bases; nucleotides outside the gene matches: 9. Germline assignment: CDR1 MDHEN and CDR2 SYDVKM. The CDR3 region is CASSPHGQGRGNTIYF. In nucleotides, the CDR3 is TGTGCCAGCAGTCCCCACGGACAGGGGCGAGGAAACACCATATATTTT.

This sequence joins TRBV29-1 and TRBJ2-1; 9 nucleotides agree with TRBD2. The CDR3 loop spans 16 amino acids. V was clipped by 5 bases and J by 0 bases; unmatched bases: 8. Germline V gene sequence: CDR1 SQVTM, CDR2 ANQGSEA. The CDR3, as DNA: TGCAGCGTTCATGACCTAGCGGGGAGCTCCTACAATGAGCAGTTCTTC. Translating it yields CSVHDLAGSSYNEQFF.

The chain recombines TRBV2 with TRBJ2-2, with 7 nucleotides matching TRBD1. The ends lost 3 bases at V and 7 bases at J; junction bases unmatched: 5. CDR1 and CDR2 from the germline V gene are SNHLY and FYNNEI. There are 14 residues in the CDR3. CDR3 sequence reads: CASSEDRWGGELFF. The CDR3 DNA reads as TGTGCCAGCAGTGAGGACAGGTGGGGCGGGGAGCTGTTTTTT.

The CDR3 DNA reads TGCACCAGCAGCCAAGATTCAGTGACCGGGGAGCTGTTTTTT. Amino acids: CTSSQDSVTGELFF. The chain is built from TRBV1 and TRBJ2-2; the D segment call TRBD1 is taken from the table without a DNA check. TRBV1 represents a pseudogene. The CDR3 extends over 14 amino acids.

V usage is TRBV28 and J usage is TRBJ1-4; D is unresolved. Trimming pared 7 bases from V and 6 bases from J, leaving 15 bases between. The CDR3 length is 14 residues. In germline, CDR1 is MDHEN, CDR2 SYDVKM. For the CDR3, the DNA is TGTGCCAGCAACAGCGGGCCGGGGTATGAAAAACTGTTTTTT. Its protein product is CASNSGPGYEKLFF.

The J gene is TRBJ2-3, the V gene TRBV19; TRBD2 might be the D (6 bases). The CDR3 totals 13 residues. The ends were cut back, 5 bases at V and 6 bases at J, with 12 bases in the middle. The germline V gene encodes CDR1 LNHDA and CDR2 SQIVND (reference sequence). This CDR3 reads CASSPPSVDTQYF. The CDR3 DNA sequence: TGTGCCAGTAGTCCCCCTAGCGTGGATACGCAGTATTTT.

CDR3 protein: CASSPVQGAGTEAFF. CDR3 sequence (DNA): TGTGCCAGCAGCCCCGTACAGGGGGCAGGTACTGAAGCTTTCTTT. This chain connects TRBV11-2 to TRBJ1-1, with 9 nucleotides matching TRBD1. The CDR3 has 15 residues. Unmatched junction bases numbered 9, after V lost 5 bases and J lost 5 bases. The germline gives CDR1 SGHAT, CDR2 FQNNGV.

The gene calls are TRBV4-1 and TRBJ1-2; D remains unclear. From germline, CDR1 is MGHRA and CDR2 YSYEKL. Trimming stripped 0 bases from V and 2 bases from J, with 7 bases between. CDR3 length: 14 residues. The CDR3 DNA follows: TGCGCCAGCAGCCAAGATCCAGGAAACTATGGCTACACCTTC. Its protein product is CASSQDPGNYGYTF.

This clone appeared a single time. The J gene is TRBJ2-1, the V gene TRBV6-5; TRBD2 agrees at 8 bases. This CDR3 has 13 residues. Germline CDR1 is MNHEY and CDR2 is SVGAGI. The junction had 2 bases not matched to a gene; V was cut back by 6 bases and J by 4 bases. This CDR3 is CASRIAGYNEQFF. As DNA, the CDR3 is TGTGCCAGCAGAATAGCGGGATACAATGAGCAGTTCTTC.

The chain joins TRBV11-1 to TRBJ2-3, with D possibly matching TRBD2 (5 bases). The CDR3 runs 15 residues. The germline V gene encodes CDR1 SGHAT and CDR2 FQDESV (reference sequence). V dropped 3 bases and J dropped 4 bases, with 14 bases sitting between them. CDR3 protein: CASSLFSVTSDTQYF. The CDR3 DNA sequence: TGTGCCAGCAGCTTGTTTAGCGTGACTTCAGATACGCAGTATTTT.

This clone appeared a few times. The chain couples TRBV7-6 to TRBJ1-5, with D perhaps TRBD1 (5 bases). V was pared by 5 bases and J by 2 bases, with 7 bases between. The CDR3 is 13 amino acids. Germline V CDR1 and CDR2: SGHVS, FNYEAQ. The CDR3 sequence: CASSLRGNQPQHF. The CDR3 DNA sequence: TGTGCCAGCAGCCTCAGGGGCAATCAGCCCCAGCATTTT.